The present entry profiles one T cell receptor (beta chain) with its context. This sample was included in a study of T cell changes during pregnancy in multiple sclerosis. The CDR3 contains 15 residues. V gave up 1 base and J gave up 4 bases; unmatched junction bases: 4. In germline, CDR1 is SGHAT, CDR2 FQNNGV. Using immunoSEQ multiplex PCR, the repertoire was profiled, and TCRdb retains in-frame clones only, with some absent. The data contain 55,000 to 65,000 clones, 80% to 95% of them singletons. Sequenced here: peripheral blood, sampled in the first trimester of pregnancy. The sequence was obtained from a female donor with multiple sclerosis, enrolled in a pregnancy study. V usage is TRBV11-2 and J usage is TRBJ2-7; 10 bases align to TRBD1. CDR3 protein: CASSLGRDRGYEQYF. The CDR3 nucleotides read TGTGCCAGCAGCTTAGGCCGGGACAGGGGTTACGAGCAGTACTTC.